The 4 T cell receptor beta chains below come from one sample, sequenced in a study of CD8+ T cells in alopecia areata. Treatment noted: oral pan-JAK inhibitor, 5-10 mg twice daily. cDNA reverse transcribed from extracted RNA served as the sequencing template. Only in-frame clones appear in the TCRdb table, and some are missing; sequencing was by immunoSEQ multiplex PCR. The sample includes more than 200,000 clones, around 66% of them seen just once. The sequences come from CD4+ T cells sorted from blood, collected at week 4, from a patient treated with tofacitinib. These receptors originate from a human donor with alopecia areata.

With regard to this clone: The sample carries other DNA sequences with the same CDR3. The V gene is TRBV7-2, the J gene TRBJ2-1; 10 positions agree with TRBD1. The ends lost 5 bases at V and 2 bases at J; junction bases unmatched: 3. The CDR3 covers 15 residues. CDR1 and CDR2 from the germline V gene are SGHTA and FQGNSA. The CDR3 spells CASSLGQGTYNEQFF. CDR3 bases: TGTGCCAGCAGCCTGGGACAGGGGACCTACAATGAGCAGTTCTTC.

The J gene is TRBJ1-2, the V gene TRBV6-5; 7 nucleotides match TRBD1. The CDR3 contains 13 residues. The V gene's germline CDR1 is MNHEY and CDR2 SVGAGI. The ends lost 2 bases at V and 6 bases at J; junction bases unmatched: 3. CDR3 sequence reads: CASSYPGTDGYTF. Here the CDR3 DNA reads TGTGCCAGCAGTTACCCCGGGACAGATGGCTACACCTTC.

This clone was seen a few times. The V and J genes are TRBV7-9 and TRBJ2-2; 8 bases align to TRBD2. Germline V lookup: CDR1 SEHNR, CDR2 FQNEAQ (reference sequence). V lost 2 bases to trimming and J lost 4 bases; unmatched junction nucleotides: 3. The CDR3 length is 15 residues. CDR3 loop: CASSLFSGTTGELFF. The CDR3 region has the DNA TGTGCCAGCAGCTTATTTAGCGGGACCACCGGGGAGCTGTTTTTT.

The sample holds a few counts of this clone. The CDR3 nucleotides are TGTGCCAGCAGCCCCGGAGGGGGGAACACAGATACGCAGTATTTT. Its translation is CASSPGGGNTDTQYF. V and J are TRBV9 and TRBJ2-3; D possibly matches TRBD1 or TRBD2 (6 bases each). The V gene lost 4 bases and the J gene lost 2 bases, with 14 bases spanning the gap. The CDR3 extends over 15 amino acids. Germline CDR1 is SGDLS and CDR2 is YYNGEE. Full variable domain (missing parts from reference TRBV9 and TRBJ2-3): DSGVTQTPKHLITATGQRVTLRCSPRSGDLSVYWYQQSLDQGLQFLIQYYNGEERAKGNILERFSAQQFPDLHSELNLSSLELGDSALYFCASSPGGGNTDTQYFGPGTRLTVL.